Below are 7 T cell receptor beta chains sequenced from a single sample in a study of human T cells and chemical hapten exposure. Documented time point: patch test 1, 2 weeks after DPC sensitization. Treatment described: therapeutic diphenylcyclopropenone sensitization with weekly scalp DPC. TCRdb used MiXCR to reprocess the RACE reads, holding one entry per CDR3 protein. The sample includes about 71,000 distinct CDR3 sequences, about 9.4% of them seen just once. Here the sequenced sample was whole blood, taken in connection with sensitization to the hapten diphenylcyclopropenone (DPC). These receptors all stem from a woman in her thirties or forties with alopecia areata. Some clones in this sample may be carry-over from other donors' samples.

This chain connects TRBV9 to TRBJ1-4; 7 bases line up with TRBD1. The CDR3 has 15 amino acids. The V gene end was trimmed by 4 bases and the J gene end by 3 bases; junction bases not matched to a gene: 6. CDR1 and CDR2 (germline): SGDLS, YYNGEE. CDR3 amino acids: CASSPRQGSNEKLFF. Written as DNA, the CDR3 is TGTGCCAGCAGCCCGAGACAGGGCTCTAATGAAAAACTGTTTTTT.

This clonotype was counted ten times or more. The chain uses TRBV3-1 and TRBJ1-2, with D hard to call. The V end lost 6 bases, the J end lost 2 bases, and 16 bases lay between the germline ends. CDR1 LGHDT and CDR2 YNNKEL come from the germline V gene (reference sequence). CDR3 size: 15 residues. Here the CDR3 reads CASSSVGLQNYGYTF. CDR3 bases: TGTGCCAGCAGTTCCGTAGGACTCCAGAACTATGGCTACACCTTC. Full variable domain (outside the CDR3, taken from reference TRBV3-1 and TRBJ1-2): DTAVSQTPKYLVTQMGNDKSIKCEQNLGHDTMYWYKQDSKKFLKIMFSYNNKELIINETVPNRFSPKSPDKAHLNLHINSLELGDSAVYFCASSSVGLQNYGYTFGSGTRLTVV.

This clonotype was counted many times. J is TRBJ2-2 and V is TRBV7-9; D perhaps matches TRBD2 (6 bases). CDR3 length equals 17 residues. The V gene lost 7 bases and the J gene lost 1 base, with 19 bases spanning the gap. Germline values: CDR1 SEHNR, CDR2 FQNEAQ (reference sequence). CDR3 DNA: TGTGCCAGCAAGGGTCTCGGGGGTTATCTGAACACCGGGGAGCTGTTTTTT. It is translated as CASKGLGGYLNTGELFF.

This clonotype came up many times. V usage is TRBV19 and J usage is TRBJ1-1; TRBD1 might be the D (5 bases). Germline V gene data show CDR1 as LNHDA and CDR2 as SQIVND (reference sequence). This CDR3 is 16 amino acids long. Trimming took 5 bases from V and 10 from J, leaving 26 bases between them. DNA for the CDR3: TGTGCCAGTAGTTACCCCCGGCAGGAGGGTTGGGGGACAGCTTTCTTT. Its translation is CASSYPRQEGWGTAFF.

The table lists this clonotype with a few counts. The chain joins TRBV20-1 to TRBJ1-1; no clear D gene. Trimming pared 6 bases from V and 0 bases from J, leaving 8 bases between. CDR1 and CDR2 (germline): DFQATT, SNEGSKA (reference sequence). This CDR3 region has 12 residues. The CDR3: CSAARMNTEAFF. In DNA, the CDR3 is TGCAGTGCCGCCAGGATGAACACTGAAGCTTTCTTT.

This chain links TRBV10-3 with TRBJ2-7; TRBD1 is a possible D gene (6 bases). Germline V CDR1 and CDR2: ENHRY, SYGVKD. CDR3 length: 12 residues. V was pared by 10 bases and J by 3 bases, with 13 bases between. CDR3 amino acids: CATTGHHYEQYF. In DNA form, the CDR3 reads TGTGCCACCACGGGACACCACTACGAGCAGTACTTC.

This clonotype showed up many times. This rearrangement joins TRBV7-2 to TRBJ2-3; 10 positions agree with TRBD1. Unmatched junction bases numbered 2, after V lost 7 bases and J lost 4 bases. The CDR3 is made up of 13 amino acids. Germline-derived CDR1 and CDR2 are SGHTA and FQGNSA. CDR3 nucleotide sequence: TGTGCCAGCAAGACAGGGGGCCCAGATACGCAGTATTTT. It translates to CASKTGGPDTQYF.